This T cell receptor (beta chain) was identified during a study of T cell responses to AZD1222 COVID-19 vaccine. Study details: Pooled in the analysis were second doses at about 4 or about 12 weeks. Regarding the study as a whole: Donor demographics were predominantly white British with a female majority; clonal diversity may be underestimated.

About this clone itself: Its cognate antigen is unknown.

Using immunoSEQ multiplex PCR, the repertoire was profiled, and TCRdb retains in-frame clones only, with some absent. Altogether some 180,000 clones are present, over 85% being singletons, with the ten largest covering roughly 1.6%. The TCR sequence derives from an adult in good health. The sample in question was peripheral blood, obtained on day 0 of AZD1222 vaccination.

The CDR3 protein is CASRRDYETQYF. In DNA form, the CDR3 reads TGTGCCAGCCGGCGGGATTACGAGACCCAGTACTTC. The rearrangement links TRBV2 to TRBJ2-5; D might be TRBD2 (6 bases). Germline V gene data show CDR1 as SNHLY and CDR2 as FYNNEI. There are 12 residues in the CDR3. The V end was cut by 8 bases, the J end by 5 bases, with 12 bases between.